The rows below give T cell receptor beta chains drawn from one sample of a study of blood T cell repertoires in COVID-19. TCRdb's copy holds only in-frame clones and misses some; the assay was immunoSEQ multiplex PCR. This table holds a few hundred thousand clones, roughly 84% found once. Sequenced sample: PBMCs or T cells enriched from blood (not recorded which). All receptors derive from a woman in her 40s who had recovered from COVID-19. CDR3s include the opening cysteine and the closing phenylalanine or tryptophan. The D gene is left open where the match is weak. Some rows mark clone size as missing; the rest say once, few, many or name a class of expanded clone.

CDR3 length: 13
V gene: TRBV14
clone size: once
D gene: -
J gene: TRBJ2-3
CDR3 DNA: TGTGCCAGCAGCCCTACAGGAAGAGATACGCAGTATTTT
CDR3 protein: CASSPTGRDTQYF

CDR3 length: 14
V gene: TRBV28
clone size: -
D gene: TRBD1
J gene: TRBJ1-2
CDR3 DNA: TGTGCCAGCAGTGCGCCGGGACAGGGGGCACTCTACACCTTC
CDR3 protein: CASSAPGQGALYTF

CDR3 length: 16
V gene: TRBV19
clone size: -
D gene: -
J gene: TRBJ1-5
CDR3 DNA: TGTGCCAGTAGTATAGATCCGGGGGGCGGAAGTCAGCCCCAGCATTTT
CDR3 protein: CASSIDPGGGSQPQHF

CDR3 length: 15
V gene: TRBV7-2
clone size: once
D gene: TRBD1
J gene: TRBJ1-2
CDR3 DNA: TGTGCCAGCAGCGGGCGGACAGGGGGCGCTGAGGGCTACACCTTC
CDR3 protein: CASSGRTGGAEGYTF

CDR3 length: 17
V gene: TRBV7-2
clone size: -
D gene: TRBD2
J gene: TRBJ2-7
CDR3 DNA: TGTGCCAGCAGCGCTCCTGTGGGAGCGGGAAGAGGAGGCGAGCAGTACTTC
CDR3 protein: CASSAPVGAGRGGEQYF

CDR3 length: 13
V gene: TRBV27
clone size: -
D gene: -
J gene: TRBJ1-1
CDR3 DNA: TGTGCCAGCAGTTTATCCAGGAACACTGAAGCTTTCTTT
CDR3 protein: CASSLSRNTEAFF

CDR3 length: 17
V gene: TRBV11-3
clone size: once
D gene: TRBD2
J gene: TRBJ2-2
CDR3 DNA: TGTGCCAGCAGCTTACGGCTAGCGGGAGTTCTAGCCGGGGAGCTGTTTTTT
CDR3 protein: CASSLRLAGVLAGELFF

CDR3 length: 15
V gene: TRBV11-2
clone size: -
D gene: TRBD2
J gene: TRBJ2-7
CDR3 DNA: TGTGCCAGCAGCCGTGAGGCGGGAGGTTCCTACGAGCAGTACTTC
CDR3 protein: CASSREAGGSYEQYF

CDR3 length: 18
V gene: TRBV19
clone size: -
D gene: TRBD2
J gene: TRBJ2-3
CDR3 DNA: TGTGCCAGTAGTTTTAACAGCCGCCCAGCGGGAGGGGAAGGGACGCAGTATTTT
CDR3 protein: CASSFNSRPAGGEGTQYF

CDR3 length: 15
V gene: TRBV28
clone size: -
D gene: TRBD1
J gene: TRBJ2-4
CDR3 DNA: TGTGCCAGCAGTTCGCAGGGGGTAGCCAAAAACATTCAGTACTTC
CDR3 protein: CASSSQGVAKNIQYF

CDR3 length: 14
V gene: TRBV6-2/TRBV6-3
clone size: -
D gene: TRBD1
J gene: TRBJ1-5
CDR3 DNA: TGTGCCAGCATCCCCTCAGGGGGCCATCAGCCCCAGCATTTT
CDR3 protein: CASIPSGGHQPQHF

CDR3 length: 15
V gene: TRBV9
clone size: -
D gene: -
J gene: TRBJ2-1
CDR3 DNA: TGTGCCAGCAGCGTAGGGGGACAAGCTTACAATGAGCAGTTCTTC
CDR3 protein: CASSVGGQAYNEQFF

CDR3 length: 15
V gene: TRBV11-2
clone size: few
D gene: -
J gene: TRBJ2-2
CDR3 DNA: TGTGCCAGCAGCTGGACAGCTTCGAACACCGGGGAGCTGTTTTTT
CDR3 protein: CASSWTASNTGELFF

CDR3 length: 12
V gene: TRBV7-9
clone size: -
D gene: -
J gene: TRBJ1-1
CDR3 DNA: TGTGCCAGCAGCTTAGCAACGGGTGAAGCTTTCTTT
CDR3 protein: CASSLATGEAFF

CDR3 length: 10
V gene: TRBV20-1
clone size: -
D gene: TRBD2
J gene: TRBJ2-3
CDR3 DNA: TGCAGTGCCGGGGGGGGTAGCTCGGATTTT
CDR3 protein: CSAGGGSSDF

CDR3 length: 20
V gene: TRBV3-1/TRBV3-2
clone size: -
D gene: TRBD2
J gene: TRBJ2-1
CDR3 DNA: TGTGCCAGCAGCCAACCCCCAGGAAGGGGCGGGAGGGGATCCTACAATGAGCAGTTCTTC
CDR3 protein: CASSQPPGRGGRGSYNEQFF

CDR3 length: 15
V gene: TRBV19
clone size: -
D gene: TRBD1
J gene: TRBJ2-2
CDR3 DNA: TGTGCCAGTAACAGAGAGGGGACAGGCACCGGGGAGCTGTTTTTT
CDR3 protein: CASNREGTGTGELFF

CDR3 length: 16
V gene: TRBV28
clone size: -
D gene: TRBD1
J gene: TRBJ2-5
CDR3 DNA: TGTGCCAGCAGTGCCCTTCCGGGACAGGGGGCGAAGACCCAGTACTTC
CDR3 protein: CASSALPGQGAKTQYF

CDR3 length: 16
V gene: TRBV27
clone size: -
D gene: TRBD1
J gene: TRBJ1-1
CDR3 DNA: TGTGCCAGCAGTCCATACCGGGACAGTTTAAACACTGAAGCTTTCTTT
CDR3 protein: CASSPYRDSLNTEAFF

CDR3 length: 16
V gene: TRBV10-3
clone size: -
D gene: TRBD2
J gene: TRBJ2-7
CDR3 DNA: TGTGCCATCAGTGAGTTCCCGAGGGTAGCGGGATACGAGCAGTACTTC
CDR3 protein: CAISEFPRVAGYEQYF

CDR3 length: 14
V gene: TRBV2
clone size: -
D gene: TRBD1
J gene: TRBJ1-1
CDR3 DNA: TGTGCCAGCCTCAGGGGGCGCGGGAACACTGAAGCTTTCTTT
CDR3 protein: CASLRGRGNTEAFF

CDR3 length: 14
V gene: TRBV13
clone size: -
D gene: -
J gene: TRBJ2-2
CDR3 DNA: TGTGCCAGCAGACTTAGGGGTTACACCGGGGAGCTGTTTTTT
CDR3 protein: CASRLRGYTGELFF